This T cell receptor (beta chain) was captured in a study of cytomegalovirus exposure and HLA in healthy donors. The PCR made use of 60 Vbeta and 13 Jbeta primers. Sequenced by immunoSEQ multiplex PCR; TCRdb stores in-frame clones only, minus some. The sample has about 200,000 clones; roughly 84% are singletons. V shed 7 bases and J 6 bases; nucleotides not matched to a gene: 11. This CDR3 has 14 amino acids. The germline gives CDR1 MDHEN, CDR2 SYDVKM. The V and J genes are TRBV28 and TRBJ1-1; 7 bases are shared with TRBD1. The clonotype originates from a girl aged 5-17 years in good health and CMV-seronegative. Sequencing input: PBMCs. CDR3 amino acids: CASNLDRVAAEAFF. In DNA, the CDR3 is TGTGCCAGCAACCTTGACAGGGTTGCCGCTGAAGCTTTCTTT.